One sample yielded the 7 T cell receptor beta chains listed below, sequenced in a study of beta chain features in type 1 diabetes. Every isolated RNA sample was fully reverse transcribed, so sequencing captured expressed TCRB transcripts. Only in-frame clones appear in the TCRdb table, and some are missing; sequencing was by immunoSEQ multiplex PCR. The table shows 400,000 to 600,000 clones, with around 28% occurring only once. Sample: naive CD4+ T cells from blood. The receptors were gathered from a man aged 18 to 29 in good health.

This clone was recorded a few times. The chain is built from TRBV11-1 and TRBJ2-6, with D hard to call. Germline lookup yields CDR1 SGHAT and CDR2 FQDESV (reference sequence). The CDR3 extends over 18 amino acids. The V end was cut by 1 base, the J end by 0 bases, with 13 bases between. The CDR3 bases are TGTGCCAGCAGCTTAGGTGCAGGCCGAAGCTCTGGGGCCAACGTCCTGACTTTC. Translating it yields CASSLGAGRSSGANVLTF.

This clone was seen more than once but under ten times. The chain recombines TRBV4-2 with TRBJ2-3, with 7 bases fitting TRBD1. Germline-derived CDR1 and CDR2 are LGHNA and YNFKEQ. J was trimmed by 0 bases and V by 3 bases; bases with no gene match: 9. The CDR3 totals 17 residues. CDR3: CASSHQGVRASTDTQYF. The CDR3 DNA is TGTGCCAGCAGCCACCAGGGGGTGCGGGCCAGCACAGATACGCAGTATTTT.

This clone came up a few times. The rearrangement links TRBV18 to TRBJ2-1; 8 bases agree with TRBD2. J was trimmed by 2 bases and V by 2 bases; bases with no gene match: 5. Germline V CDR1 and CDR2: KGHSH, LQKENI. The CDR3 has 16 amino acids. CDR3 protein: CASSPERETAYNEQFF. CDR3 DNA sequence: TGTGCCAGCTCACCAGAGCGGGAGACGGCCTACAATGAGCAGTTCTTC.

The V call is TRBV30, the J call TRBJ2-1, with 8 positions matching TRBD1. CDR3 size: 17 residues. V lost 1 base, J lost 4 bases, and 12 bases stayed unmatched. Per germline, CDR1 GTSNPN and CDR2 SVGIG (reference sequence). CDR3 region: CAWSGPSGTGRYNEQFF. CDR3 DNA: TGTGCCTGGAGTGGTCCCTCCGGGACAGGTCGATACAATGAGCAGTTCTTC. Using reference TRBV30 and TRBJ2-1 for the parts outside the CDR3, the full variable domain is SQTIHQWPATLVQPVGSPLSLECTVEGTSNPNLYWYRQAAGRGLQLLFYSVGIGQISSEVPQNLSASRPQDRQFILSSKKLLLSDSGFYLCAWSGPSGTGRYNEQFFGPGTRLTVL.

The gene calls are TRBV4-2 and TRBJ2-5, with TRBD1 matching over 9 bases. The CDR3 runs 14 residues. V was pared by 3 bases and J by 3 bases, with 2 bases of the junction left unmatched. From germline, CDR1 is LGHNA and CDR2 YNFKEQ. The CDR3 region is CASSQRTGEETQYF. The CDR3 DNA reads as TGTGCCAGCAGCCAGAGGACAGGGGAAGAGACCCAGTACTTC.

The gene calls are TRBV7-2 and TRBJ1-5; D is possibly TRBD1 (6 bases). CDR1 and CDR2 (germline): SGHTA, FQGNSA. CDR3 length: 15 amino acids. Trimming cost V 1 base and J 6 bases, with 13 bases left between them. The CDR3 reads CASSLVVGAGQPQHF. CDR3 bases: TGTGCCAGCAGCTTAGTCGTGGGGGCGGGTCAGCCCCAGCATTTT.

This clone was seen a handful of times. The chain combines TRBV7-2 with TRBJ1-5; D gene unclear. V was clipped by 1 base and J by 5 bases, with 12 bases between them. This CDR3 contains 15 residues. The germline V gene has CDR1 SGHTA and CDR2 FQGNSA. CDR3 bases: TGTGCCAGCAGCTTAGAGGTACAGCGCGATCAGCCCCAGCATTTT. Translating it yields CASSLEVQRDQPQHF.